This TCR beta chain was observed in a study of blood T cells in healthy people across ages. Aged about 6 to 100, donors were systemically healthy Caucasians from Russia. Study-wide findings and caveats: Roughly linear declines in TCR beta diversity per million T cells occurred with age. Correlation between TCR beta diversity and naive T cell percentage was strong.

A word on this clonotype: Its antigen is not identified.

A second PCR, run for roughly 7 to 12 cycles, used a sample-barcoded 5' primer plus a J-beta primer mix. Researchers report that a template-switch adaptor with 12 random nucleotides tagged each cDNA molecule. TCRdb reprocessed the 5' RACE reads with MiXCR, giving one entry per CDR3 protein. The table has 650,000 to 1,000,000 distinct CDR3 sequences, around 50% seen once. The CDR3 is 15 amino acids. Trimming stripped 5 bases from V and 7 bases from J, with 15 bases between. The material sequenced was blood. V usage is TRBV12-3 or TRBV12-4 and J usage is TRBJ1-6; unclear D gene. The origin of this receptor is a man older than 75 in good health. CDR3 coding DNA: TGTGCCAGCAGTCCCCGGACGGCTGAGAATTCACCCCTCCACTTT. As protein: CASSPRTAENSPLHF.